The 20 T cell receptor beta chains below all came from one sample that was sequenced in a study of blood T cell repertoires in COVID-19. Profiling relied on immunoSEQ multiplex PCR, and the TCRdb table lists in-frame clones only, not all of them. This table holds 95,000 to 150,000 clones, less than 90% found once. Sample: PBMCs or T cells enriched from blood (not recorded which). These receptor sequences come from a woman in her 30s who had recovered from COVID-19.

The chain has TRBV6-5 and TRBJ1-6, with D possibly TRBD1 on 6 matching bases. From germline, CDR1 is MNHEY and CDR2 SVGAGI. The CDR3 is 15 amino acids. V was trimmed by 6 bases and J by 3 bases, leaving 12 bases between them. CDR3 nucleotides: TGTGCCAGCAGGCTCCGGGACAACTATAATTCACCCCTCCACTTT. Translation: CASRLRDNYNSPLHF.

The rearrangement joins TRBV5-1 to TRBJ2-5, with D possibly matching TRBD1 (7 bases). Germline lookup yields CDR1 SGHRS and CDR2 YFSETQ. CDR3 length: 17 amino acids. V shed 0 bases and J shed 2 bases, with 17 bases lying between them. CDR3 amino acids: CASSLAPRGAFQETQYF. In DNA, the CDR3 is TGCGCCAGCAGCTTGGCGCCCAGGGGGGCTTTTCAAGAGACCCAGTACTTC.

The V and J genes are TRBV3-1 (or the pseudogene TRBV3-2) and TRBJ1-3, with D possibly being TRBD1 (6 bases). V was clipped by 4 bases and J by 2 bases, with 12 bases between them. CDR1 and CDR2 from the germline V gene are LGHDT and YNNKEL (reference sequence). The CDR3 totals 15 residues. CDR3 in DNA: TGTGCCAGCAGCCCCGGAGGGGGGGCTGGAAACACCATATATTTT. This sequence encodes CASSPGGGAGNTIYF.

The CDR3 DNA follows: TGTGCCAGCACCCGAGGGACTAGCGGGACCAACGAGCAGTACTTC. Translated, it gives CASTRGTSGTNEQYF. The gene calls are TRBV7-8 and TRBJ2-7, with 13 bases identical to TRBD2. Germline V gene lookup returns CDR1 SGHVS and CDR2 FQNEAQ. This CDR3 has 15 residues. With V trimmed by 7 bases and J by 5 bases, 8 bases remained unmatched.

Details on this clone: At one end, the junction sequence differs from germline, possibly due to a read error. The V and J genes are TRBV6-2 or TRBV6-3 and TRBJ1-4, with D maybe TRBD1 (6 bases). Germline loops: CDR1 MNHEY, CDR2 SVGEGT. The CDR3 is 14 residues long. CDR3 loop: CASSYPGRPASGVF. The CDR3 DNA reads TGTGCCAGCAGTTACCCAGGCAGGCCCGCCTCAGGGGTTTTT.

This clone was found a few times. V and J are TRBV7-3 and TRBJ2-3, with 7 bases lining up with TRBD1. This CDR3 contains 16 residues. Germline V gene lookup returns CDR1 SGHTA and CDR2 FQGTGA. Trimming cost V 5 bases and J 0 bases; bases outside gene matches: 8. The chain's CDR3 is CASSPLGQTSTDTQYF. The CDR3 DNA is TGTGCCAGCAGCCCACTGGGACAGACTAGCACAGATACGCAGTATTTT.

The chain carries TRBV6-6 and TRBJ2-7; a possible D gene is TRBD2 (6 bases). Looked up from germline, CDR1 is MNHNY and CDR2 is SVGAGI (reference sequence). The CDR3 sequence is 13 residues long. V gave up 3 bases and J gave up 4 bases, with 10 bases separating them. The CDR3 is CASSYARGYEQYF. The CDR3 bases are TGTGCCAGCAGTTATGCCCGGGGGTACGAGCAGTACTTC.

This chain connects TRBV18 to TRBJ1-2, with 10 bases identical to TRBD1. J was trimmed by 2 bases and V by 3 bases; bases with no gene match: 6. In germline, CDR1 is KGHSH, CDR2 LQKENI. The CDR3 is 16 residues long. As DNA, the CDR3 is TGTGCCAGCTCACCCAACCCGGGACAGGGGAACTATGGCTACACCTTC. It specifies CASSPNPGQGNYGYTF.

The CDR3 bases are TGCGCCAGCAGCGTAAACAGGTTCTACGAGCAGTACTTC. Protein: CASSVNRFYEQYF. The chain links TRBV5-1 to TRBJ2-7; D is possibly TRBD1 (5 bases). This CDR3 is 13 amino acids long. V was shortened by 4 bases and J by 3 bases, with 11 bases between the two germline ends. Germline CDR1 SGHRS, CDR2 YFSETQ.

The chain joins TRBV28 to TRBJ2-7; 12 bases agree with TRBD2. J was trimmed by 0 bases and V by 5 bases; bases with no gene match: 5. There are 16 residues in the CDR3. Germline values: CDR1 MDHEN, CDR2 SYDVKM. The CDR3 region has the DNA TGTGCCAGCAGTACCCCGACTAGCGGGAGCTCCTACGAGCAGTACTTC. Encoded protein: CASSTPTSGSSYEQYF. Full variable domain (outside the CDR3, taken from reference TRBV28 and TRBJ2-7): DVKVTQSSRYLVKRTGEKVFLECVQDMDHENMFWYRQDPGLGLRLIYFSYDVKMKEKGDIPEGYSVSREKKERFSLILESASTNQTSMYLCASSTPTSGSSYEQYFGPGTRLTVT.

This clone was seen a handful of times. The chain is built from TRBV5-1 and TRBJ2-2, with D possibly matching TRBD1 (6 bases). V dropped 1 base and J dropped 0 bases, with 10 bases sitting between them. The V gene's germline CDR1 is SGHRS and CDR2 YFSETQ. CDR3 length equals 16 residues. This CDR3 reads CASSLTGHANTGELFF. The CDR3 nucleotides are TGCGCCAGCAGCTTGACGGGACACGCGAACACCGGGGAGCTGTTTTTT.

The rearrangement links TRBV9 to TRBJ2-1; 9 positions match TRBD2. With 4 bases clipped from V and 2 bases from J, the junction kept 10 bases outside the gene matches. Germline V lookup: CDR1 SGDLS, CDR2 YYNGEE. CDR3 length: 17 residues. CDR3 in amino acids: CASSFLIAGEAYNEQFF. Written as DNA, the CDR3 is TGTGCCAGCAGCTTCCTCATAGCGGGAGAGGCCTACAATGAGCAGTTCTTC.

The chain combines TRBV4-3 with TRBJ1-6; D is possibly TRBD1 (5 bases). Germline V gene data show CDR1 as LGHNA and CDR2 as YSLEER. V was clipped by 1 base and J by 0 bases, with 16 bases between them. The length of the CDR3 is 19 residues. CDR3 sequence reads: CASSQVEWRGSSYNSPLHF. The DNA of the CDR3 is TGCGCCAGCAGCCAAGTAGAATGGAGGGGAAGCTCCTATAATTCACCCCTCCACTTT.

The rearrangement uses TRBV9 and TRBJ1-4; 8 positions agree with TRBD1. The CDR3 totals 15 residues. Germline V gene sequence: CDR1 SGDLS, CDR2 YYNGEE. After removal of 4 bases from V and 3 bases from J, the junction contained 5 bases not matched to a gene. CDR3 sequence: CASSSGQGANEKLFF. The CDR3 nucleotides are TGTGCCAGCAGCTCAGGACAGGGCGCTAATGAAAAACTGTTTTTT.

This clone was recorded a few times. The V and J genes are TRBV27 and TRBJ2-2; 9 bases are a match to TRBD1. The CDR3 length is 14 residues. The V gene's germline CDR1 is MNHEY and CDR2 SMNVEV (reference sequence). Trimming cost V 4 bases and J 7 bases; bases outside gene matches: 4. CDR3 DNA sequence: TGTGCCAGCAGTTCGACAGGGGGAATCGGGGAGCTGTTTTTT. Its protein product is CASSSTGGIGELFF.

This clone was seen only a few times. CDR3 DNA sequence: TGTGCCAGCAGCTTAGGAGGACTAGCGGGCATGCAGTACTTC. It translates to CASSLGGLAGMQYF. V and J are TRBV7-2 and TRBJ2-7; 11 positions agree with TRBD2. Germline lookup yields CDR1 SGHTA and CDR2 FQGNSA. The CDR3 has 14 amino acids. The trim removed 1 base at V and 9 bases at J, leaving 5 bases unmatched.

The chain has TRBV9 and TRBJ2-1; D possibly corresponds to TRBD2 (6 bases). Trimming removed 0 bases from V and 5 bases from J, with 12 bases in between. Germline V lookup: CDR1 SGDLS, CDR2 YYNGEE. This CDR3 has 15 amino acids. The CDR3 DNA follows: TGTGCCAGCAGCGTAGGTGCGGGAACTAACAATGAGCAGTTCTTC. Its translation is CASSVGAGTNNEQFF.

The chain employs TRBV7-6 and TRBJ2-1, with D perhaps matching TRBD2 (6 bases). The CDR3 sequence is 14 residues long. V shed 7 bases and J shed 6 bases, with 16 bases lying between them. The germline V gene encodes CDR1 SGHVS and CDR2 FNYEAQ. CDR3 in amino acids: CASTHPRDFNEQFF. As DNA, the CDR3 is TGTGCCAGCACGCACCCCCGGGACTTCAATGAGCAGTTCTTC.

The chain recombines TRBV11-2 with TRBJ1-2; 8 bases agree with TRBD1. Germline CDR1 SGHAT, CDR2 FQNNGV. This CDR3 spans 15 amino acids. After removal of 4 bases from V and 4 bases from J, the junction contained 8 bases not matched to a gene. CDR3 amino acids: CASSSLDRDLYGYTF. CDR3 nucleotide sequence: TGTGCCAGCAGCTCTTTGGACAGGGACCTCTATGGCTACACCTTC.

The chain employs TRBV7-2 and TRBJ1-4; TRBD1 matches 8 bases. V shed 7 bases and J 8 bases; nucleotides not matched to a gene: 9. This CDR3 comprises 14 residues. CDR1 SGHTA and CDR2 FQGNSA come from the germline V gene. This CDR3 is CASTSGTGLEKLFF. In nucleotides, the CDR3 is TGTGCCAGCACTTCCGGGACAGGACTAGAAAAACTGTTTTTT.